This is a list of T cell receptor beta chains from one sample in a study of cytotoxic CD8 clonotypes in ibrutinib-treated CLL. Some clones are missing from TCRdb's copy, which holds only in-frame ones; the method was immunoSEQ multiplex PCR. The sample carries tens of thousands of clones, around 52% recorded once. Sequencing used PBMCs, obtained at disease progression, from a patient treated with ibrutinib. Receptors originate from a human donor with chronic lymphocytic leukemia. Each CDR3 is given without its conserved first and last residue. D genes are given only for firm matches.

.	TRBV19	16	ASSRLGTGGGLYNEQF
.	TRBV7-3	14	ASSSFANRNTGELF
TRBD2	TRBV13	12	ASSLGLAGYEQY
.	TRBV18	11	ASSTTENTEAF
.	TRBV9	10	ASNTPGDEQF
.	TRBV7-9	13	ASSSPRAFGNTIY
TRBD1	TRBV10-3	11	ARSGTESSEQY
TRBD2	TRBV7-2	14	ASSISPTSGTYEQY
.	TRBV28	11	ASSSDRPYGYT
.	TRBV23-1	11	ASSQSHTGELF
TRBD1	TRBV6-1	12	ASRAGGEADTQY
.	TRBV30	9	AWTNYYGYT
TRBD2	TRBV10-3	13	AISESIAGGKTQY
TRBD1	TRBV7-9	11	ASSPGTDYGYT
TRBD1	TRBV5-1	11	ASSFDRGYGYT
.	TRBV29-1	9	SVEPTETQY
TRBD2	TRBV5-1	12	ASSLPGGRETQY
.	TRBV7-8	10	ASGGLNQPQH
TRBD1	TRBV13	11	ASSRDRNYGYT
TRBD1	TRBV20-1	9	SVDRGYGYT
.	TRBV30	11	AWARRDNQPQH
.	TRBV10-2	9	ASTGAYGYT
TRBD1	TRBV29-1	12	SVGGTGSLTEAF
.	TRBV5-1	14	ASSLVGSGHTDTQY
.	TRBV28	14	ASSLPPSPLPYGYT
TRBD1	TRBV7-2	12	ASSSNRGTYEQY
.	TRBV30	9	AWSGTLRAF
TRBD2	TRBV28	11	AGRPGGTHEQY
.	TRBV28	13	ASSTAGQPSYGYT
.	TRBV28	11	ASSLGGLETQY
.	TRBV6-4	14	ASSDGGAWWPDTQY
.	TRBV6-5	12	ASSYTQGEYGYT